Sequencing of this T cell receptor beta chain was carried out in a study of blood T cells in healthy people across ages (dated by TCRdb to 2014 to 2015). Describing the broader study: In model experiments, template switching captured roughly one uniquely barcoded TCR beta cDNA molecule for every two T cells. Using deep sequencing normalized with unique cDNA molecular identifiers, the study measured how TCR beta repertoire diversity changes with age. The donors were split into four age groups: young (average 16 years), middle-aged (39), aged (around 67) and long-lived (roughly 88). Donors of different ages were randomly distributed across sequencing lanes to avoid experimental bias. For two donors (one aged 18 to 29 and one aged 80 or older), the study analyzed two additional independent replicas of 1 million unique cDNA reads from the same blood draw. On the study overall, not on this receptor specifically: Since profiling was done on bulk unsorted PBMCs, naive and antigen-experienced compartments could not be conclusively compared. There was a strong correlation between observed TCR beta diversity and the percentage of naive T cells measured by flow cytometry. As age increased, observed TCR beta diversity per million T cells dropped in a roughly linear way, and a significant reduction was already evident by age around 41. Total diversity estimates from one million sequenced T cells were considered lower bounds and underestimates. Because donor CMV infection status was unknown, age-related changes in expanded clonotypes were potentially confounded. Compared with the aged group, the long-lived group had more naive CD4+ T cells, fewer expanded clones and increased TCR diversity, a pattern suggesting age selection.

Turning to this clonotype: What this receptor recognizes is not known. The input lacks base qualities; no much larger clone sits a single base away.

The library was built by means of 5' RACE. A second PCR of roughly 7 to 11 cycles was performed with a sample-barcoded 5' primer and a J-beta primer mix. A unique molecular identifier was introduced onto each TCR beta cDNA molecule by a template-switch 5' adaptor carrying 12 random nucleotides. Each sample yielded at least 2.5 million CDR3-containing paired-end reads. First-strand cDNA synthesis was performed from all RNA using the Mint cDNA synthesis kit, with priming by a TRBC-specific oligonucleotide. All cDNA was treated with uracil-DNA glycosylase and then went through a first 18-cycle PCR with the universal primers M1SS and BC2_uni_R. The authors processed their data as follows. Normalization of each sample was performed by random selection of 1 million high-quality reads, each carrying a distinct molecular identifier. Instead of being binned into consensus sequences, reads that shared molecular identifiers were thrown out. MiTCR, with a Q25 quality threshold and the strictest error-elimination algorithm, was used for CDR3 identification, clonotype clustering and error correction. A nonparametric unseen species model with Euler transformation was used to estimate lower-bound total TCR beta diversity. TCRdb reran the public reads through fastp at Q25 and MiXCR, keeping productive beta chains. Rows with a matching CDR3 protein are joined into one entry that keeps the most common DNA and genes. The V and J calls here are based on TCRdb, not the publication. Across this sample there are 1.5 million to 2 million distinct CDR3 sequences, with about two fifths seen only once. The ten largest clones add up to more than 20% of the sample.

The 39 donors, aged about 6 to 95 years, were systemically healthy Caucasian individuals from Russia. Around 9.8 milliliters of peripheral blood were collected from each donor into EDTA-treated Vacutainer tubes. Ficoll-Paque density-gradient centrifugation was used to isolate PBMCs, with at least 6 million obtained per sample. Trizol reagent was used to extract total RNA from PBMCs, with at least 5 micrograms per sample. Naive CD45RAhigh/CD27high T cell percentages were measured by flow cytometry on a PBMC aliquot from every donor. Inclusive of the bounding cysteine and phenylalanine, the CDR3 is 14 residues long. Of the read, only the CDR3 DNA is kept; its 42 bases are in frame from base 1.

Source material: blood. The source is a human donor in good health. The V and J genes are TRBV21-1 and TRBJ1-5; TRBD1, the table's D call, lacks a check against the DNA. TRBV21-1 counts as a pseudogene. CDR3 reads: CASPPGQGPQPQHF. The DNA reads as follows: TGTGCCAGTCCTCCGGGACAGGGGCCGCAGCCCCAGCATTTT.